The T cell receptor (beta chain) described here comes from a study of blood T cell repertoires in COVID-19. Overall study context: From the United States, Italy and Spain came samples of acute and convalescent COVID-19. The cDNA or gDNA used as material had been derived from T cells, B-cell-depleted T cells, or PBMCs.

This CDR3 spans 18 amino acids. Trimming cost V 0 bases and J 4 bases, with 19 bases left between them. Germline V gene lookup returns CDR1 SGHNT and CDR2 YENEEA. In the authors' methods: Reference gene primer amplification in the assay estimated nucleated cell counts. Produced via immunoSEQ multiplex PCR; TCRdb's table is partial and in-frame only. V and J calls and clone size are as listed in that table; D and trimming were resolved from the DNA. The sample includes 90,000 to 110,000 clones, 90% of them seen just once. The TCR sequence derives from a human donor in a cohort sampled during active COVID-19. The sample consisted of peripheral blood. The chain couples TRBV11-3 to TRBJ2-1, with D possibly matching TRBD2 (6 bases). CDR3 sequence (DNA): TGTGCCAGCAGCTTAGAGGCCGGGCGGGGACTTCCTTACAATGAGCAGTTCTTC. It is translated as CASSLEAGRGLPYNEQFF.